This TCR beta chain comes out of a study of T-cell memory formation after mild COVID-19. Regarding the study as a whole: There was a balanced CD4/CD8 profile in clones contracting day 15 to 85, and later expanders leaned CD4+. That cross-reactive memory joined was suggested by some responding clones appearing in pre-infection memory.

Per the germline V gene, CDR1 is MGHRA and CDR2 is YSYEKL. V lost 1 base and J lost 7, with 19 bases in between. CDR3 length: 16 amino acids. This clonotype was seen just once. What it recognizes is unknown. 5'RACE primed at constant segments yielded TCR alpha and TCR beta cDNA libraries bearing sample barcodes and UMIs. TCRdb fed the 5' RACE reads into MiXCR, producing one record per CDR3 protein. The sample lists approximately 500,000 distinct CDR3 sequences, 25% seen once, with around 12% in the top ten. The sample taken for sequencing was PBMCs or a T cell subset sorted from them (not recorded which). J is TRBJ1-2 and V is TRBV4-1, with D unresolved. The source is an adult woman who had mild COVID-19 (a few samples of this study predate the infection). Cell type and time point are not known. The CDR3 sequence is CASSQAHGLAPSGYTF. DNA for the CDR3: TGCGCCAGCAGCCAAGCCCACGGCCTTGCTCCCTCTGGCTACACCTTC.